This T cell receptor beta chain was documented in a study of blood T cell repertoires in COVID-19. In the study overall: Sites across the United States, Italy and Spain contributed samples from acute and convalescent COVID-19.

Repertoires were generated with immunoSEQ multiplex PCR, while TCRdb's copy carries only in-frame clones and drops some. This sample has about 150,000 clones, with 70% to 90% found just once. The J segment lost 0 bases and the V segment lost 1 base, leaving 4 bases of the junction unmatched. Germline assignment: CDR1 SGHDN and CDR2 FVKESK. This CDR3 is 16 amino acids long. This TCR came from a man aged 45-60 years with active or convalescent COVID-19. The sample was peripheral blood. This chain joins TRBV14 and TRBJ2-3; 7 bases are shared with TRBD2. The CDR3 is CASSQVSGGSTDTQYF. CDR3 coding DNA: TGTGCCAGCAGCCAAGTCTCCGGGGGGAGCACAGATACGCAGTATTTT.